This TCR beta chain derives from a study of blood T cell repertoires in COVID-19. Overall study: From the United States, Italy and Spain came samples of acute and convalescent COVID-19. T cells, B-cell-depleted T cells, or PBMCs supplied cDNA or gDNA.

Under the authors' procedure: Reference gene primer amplification in the assay estimated nucleated cell counts. Profiled with immunoSEQ multiplex PCR; TCRdb holds only in-frame clones, not every one. V and J calls and clone size are given by that table; D and trimming were obtained from the DNA. This sample has 150,000 to 200,000 clones, with around nine tenths found just once. In germline, CDR1 is SNHLY, CDR2 FYNNEI. Trimming cost V 3 bases and J 8 bases; bases outside gene matches: 3. The CDR3 contains 14 residues. Specimen: peripheral blood. The chain has TRBV2 and TRBJ1-4; 10 bases agree with TRBD1. The TCR originated in a man aged 65 to 85 with active or convalescent COVID-19. The CDR3 reads CASSEDRGVEKLFF. The CDR3 coding sequence is TGTGCCAGCAGTGAGGACAGGGGGGTAGAAAAACTGTTTTTT.